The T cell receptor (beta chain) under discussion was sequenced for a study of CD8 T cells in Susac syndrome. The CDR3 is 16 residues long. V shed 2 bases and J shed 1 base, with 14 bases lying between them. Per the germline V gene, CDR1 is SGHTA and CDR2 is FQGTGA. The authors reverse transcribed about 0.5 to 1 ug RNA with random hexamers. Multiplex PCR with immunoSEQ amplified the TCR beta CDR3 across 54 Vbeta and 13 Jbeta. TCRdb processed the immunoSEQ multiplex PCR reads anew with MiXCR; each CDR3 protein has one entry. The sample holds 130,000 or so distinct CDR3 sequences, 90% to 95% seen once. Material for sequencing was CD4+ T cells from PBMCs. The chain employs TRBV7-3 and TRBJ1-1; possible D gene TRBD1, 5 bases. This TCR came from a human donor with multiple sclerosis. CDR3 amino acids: CASSLEGGAPNTEAFF. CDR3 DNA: TGTGCCAGCAGCTTAGAGGGTGGGGCCCCGAACACTGAAGCTTTCTTT.